Sequencing of this T cell receptor beta chain was carried out in a study of PD-L1 blockade in urothelial cancer. Study context: Timepoints chosen for blood analysis were 3 weeks (second dose) and 6 weeks after treatment start.

The time point: pretreatment peripheral blood. Anywhere from 1 to 8 samples came from each patient, spanning pretreatment and on-treatment. In germline, CDR1 is SQVTM, CDR2 ANQGSEA. V was shortened by 4 bases and J by 11 bases, with 12 bases between the two germline ends. The CDR3 length is 11 residues. Data came from immunoSEQ multiplex PCR; TCRdb stores just in-frame clones and leaves some out. The data contain tens of thousands of clones, over 80% of them singletons. Material: PBMCs, obtained around atezolizumab (anti-PD-L1) treatment. The chain recombines TRBV29-1 with TRBJ1-5; D might be TRBD1 (5 bases). The TCR was taken from a man aged 35 to 55 with urothelial cancer. The CDR3 bases are TGCAGCGTTGGTCTCCCGGGGGCCCAGCATTTT. This gives the protein CSVGLPGAQHF.